Below, 12 T cell receptor beta chains from the same sample are listed, as sequenced in a study of beta chain features in type 1 diabetes. The sequenced template was cDNA made from the entire isolated RNA. TCRdb's copy holds only in-frame clones and misses some; the assay was immunoSEQ multiplex PCR. There are about half a million clones in the sample; 25% to 35% occur only once, and about 0.06% lies in the top ten. The sample was naive CD4+ T cells from blood. The receptors were gathered from a man between 18 and 29 years old in good health.

This clone was seen a few times. The chain couples TRBV6-1 to TRBJ1-2, with D perhaps matching TRBD1 (5 bases). Looked up from germline, CDR1 is MNHNS and CDR2 is SASEGT. The CDR3 spans 14 residues. The germline V and J ends were trimmed by 6 bases and 5 bases, with 16 bases remaining between them. The CDR3 loop is CASRGIGGLYGYTF. Written as DNA, the CDR3 is TGTGCCAGCAGGGGAATTGGGGGTCTATATGGCTACACCTTC.

This clone was detected a few times. The V gene is TRBV6-4, the J gene TRBJ2-3; D is unclear. The CDR3 length is 9 residues. CDR1 is MRHNA, CDR2 SNTAGT, per germline. Trimming took 11 bases from V and 4 from J, leaving 4 bases between them. CDR3 bases: TGTGCCGGCCCAGATACGCAGTATTTT. Translation: CAGPDTQYF.

This clone showed up just a few times. The genes are TRBV28 and TRBJ2-2; D may match TRBD1 or TRBD2 (5 bases each). Germline V gives CDR1 MDHEN, CDR2 SYDVKM. The V end lost 6 bases, the J end lost 2 bases, and 10 bases lay between the germline ends. The CDR3 loop spans 14 amino acids. CDR3 residues: CASSRDENTGELFF. CDR3 DNA: TGTGCCAGCAGCCGGGACGAAAACACCGGGGAGCTGTTTTTT.

The V and J genes are TRBV14 and TRBJ2-1; no reliable D call. The CDR3 length is 15 residues. Germline V gene sequence: CDR1 SGHDN, CDR2 FVKESK. The V gene lost 0 bases and the J gene lost 5 bases, with 11 bases spanning the gap. The CDR3 protein is CASSQDHGLDNEQFF. The CDR3 nucleotides are TGTGCCAGCAGCCAAGATCACGGGCTAGACAATGAGCAGTTCTTC.

The chain is built from TRBV29-1 and TRBJ2-7, with 11 bases lining up with TRBD2. V lost 4 bases, J lost 0 bases, and 2 bases stayed unmatched. Germline V CDR1 and CDR2: SQVTM, ANQGSEA. The CDR3 contains 14 residues. Here the CDR3 DNA reads TGCAGCGTTGTCCTAGCGGGAGGCTCCTACGAGCAGTACTTC. The encoded protein is CSVVLAGGSYEQYF.

V usage is TRBV6-5 and J usage is TRBJ1-2, with a tentative D call TRBD1 (5 bases). V lost 2 bases and J 5 bases, leaving 9 bases between the germline ends. CDR3 length: 13 amino acids. Germline V gene sequence: CDR1 MNHEY, CDR2 SVGAGI. CDR3 DNA sequence: TGTGCCAGCAGTTACCGACAGACTTATGGCTACACCTTC. Translating it yields CASSYRQTYGYTF.

The J gene is TRBJ2-1, the V gene TRBV9; D not resolved. CDR1 SGDLS and CDR2 YYNGEE come from the germline V gene. V shed 4 bases and J shed 3 bases, with 5 bases lying between them. The CDR3 contains 12 residues. The CDR3 sequence: CASSPSYNEQFF. The CDR3 DNA follows: TGTGCCAGCAGCCCGAGCTACAATGAGCAGTTCTTC.

This clone was picked up a small number of times. This chain uses TRBV7-3 with TRBJ2-3; 7 bases fit TRBD2. Trimming took 4 bases from V and 0 from J; bases not matched to a gene: 4. The CDR3 length is 15 residues. Germline V gene data show CDR1 as SGHTA and CDR2 as FQGTGA. CDR3 nucleotide sequence: TGTGCCAGCAGCTCAAAGCGGGAAAGCACAGATACGCAGTATTTT. Translated, it gives CASSSKRESTDTQYF.

This rearrangement joins TRBV5-1 to TRBJ2-1; D call uncertain. The V and J ends lost 0 bases and 8 bases respectively, with 15 bases between them. CDR3 length: 15 amino acids. CDR1 is SGHRS and CDR2 is YFSETQ in the germline V gene. CDR3 DNA sequence: TGCGCCAGCAGCTTGGCCCGGATCATTGGGGATGAGCAGTTCTTC. This encodes CASSLARIIGDEQFF.

The chain carries TRBV2 and TRBJ2-7; D remains ambiguous. V lost 4 bases and J 7 bases, leaving 11 bases between the germline ends. CDR1 is SNHLY and CDR2 is FYNNEI in the germline V gene. The CDR3 spans 12 residues. Written as DNA, the CDR3 is TGTGCCAGCAGTGTTGGTCGATGGGAGCAGTACTTC. It specifies CASSVGRWEQYF.

The CDR3 is CASSGVFGLANTGELFF. DNA for the CDR3: TGTGCCAGCAGCGGGGTATTCGGACTAGCTAACACCGGGGAGCTGTTTTTT. The rearrangement links TRBV9 to TRBJ2-2; 8 bases line up with TRBD2. CDR1 and CDR2 from the germline V gene are SGDLS and YYNGEE. J was trimmed by 2 bases and V by 3 bases; bases with no gene match: 9. The CDR3 length is 17 residues.

V usage is TRBV2 and J usage is TRBJ1-2; unclear D gene. Between the trimmed V and J ends, which lost 5 bases and 8 bases, there was a span of 21 bases. The length of the CDR3 is 15 residues. CDR1 SNHLY and CDR2 FYNNEI come from the germline V gene. CDR3 residues: CASSTLEGTIRGYTF. The CDR3 DNA reads as TGTGCCAGCAGTACGTTGGAGGGAACGATAAGGGGCTACACCTTC. Based on the CDR3 plus reference TRBV2 and TRBJ1-2, the full variable domain is EPEVTQTPSHQVTQMGQEVILRCVPISNHLYFYWYRQILGQKVEFLVSFYNNEISEKSEIFDDQFSVERPDGSNFTLKIRSTKLEDSAMYFCASSTLEGTIRGYTFGSGTRLTVV.